Below, one T cell receptor (beta chain) is given with its context. Sequenced by immunoSEQ multiplex PCR; TCRdb stores in-frame clones only, minus some. The profile shows more than 7,500 clones, around 66% of them singletons. Trimming removed 3 bases from V and 4 bases from J, with 9 bases in between. The CDR3 contains 13 residues. CDR1 MGHDK and CDR2 SYGVNS come from the germline V gene. The data were obtained in a study of sequential checkpoint blockade in melanoma. Indicated treatment: randomized to nivolumab then ipilimumab (arm A) or the reverse (arm B). This material consisted of CD8+ T cells sorted from blood (inferred from file names), taken from a patient given nivolumab and ipilimumab in sequence. J is TRBJ1-1 and V is TRBV25-1; D is ambiguous. The sequence came from a human donor with melanoma. The CDR3 reads CASSEPYITEAFF. The CDR3 DNA is TGTGCCAGCAGTGAGCCCTATATCACTGAAGCTTTCTTT. Full variable domain (rest looked up from reference TRBV25-1 and TRBJ1-1): EADIYQTPRYLVIGTGKKITLECSQTMGHDKMYWYQQDPGMELHLIHYSYGVNSTEKGDLSSESTVSRIRTEHFPLTLESARPSHTSQYLCASSEPYITEAFFGQGTRLTVV.